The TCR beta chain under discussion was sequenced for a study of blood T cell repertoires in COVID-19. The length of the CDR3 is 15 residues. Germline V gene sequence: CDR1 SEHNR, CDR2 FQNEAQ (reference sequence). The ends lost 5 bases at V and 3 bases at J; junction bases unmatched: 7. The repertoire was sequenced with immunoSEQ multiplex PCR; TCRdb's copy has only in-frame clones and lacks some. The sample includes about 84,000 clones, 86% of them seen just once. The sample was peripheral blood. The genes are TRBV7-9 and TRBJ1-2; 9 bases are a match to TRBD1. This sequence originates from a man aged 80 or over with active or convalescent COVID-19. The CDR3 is CASSQAGQGDYGYTF. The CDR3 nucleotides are TGTGCCAGCAGCCAAGCGGGACAGGGCGACTATGGCTACACCTTC.